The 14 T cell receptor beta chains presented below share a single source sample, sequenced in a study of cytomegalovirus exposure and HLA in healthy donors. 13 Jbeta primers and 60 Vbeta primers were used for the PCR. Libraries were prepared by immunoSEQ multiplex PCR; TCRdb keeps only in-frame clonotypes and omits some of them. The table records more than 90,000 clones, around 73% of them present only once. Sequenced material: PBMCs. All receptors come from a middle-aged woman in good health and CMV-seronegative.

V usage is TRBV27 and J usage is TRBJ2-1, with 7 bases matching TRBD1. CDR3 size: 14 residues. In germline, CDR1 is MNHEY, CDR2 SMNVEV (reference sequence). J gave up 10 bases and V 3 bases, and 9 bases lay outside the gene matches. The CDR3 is CASSLRRQGPEQFF. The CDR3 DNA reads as TGTGCCAGCAGTTTGCGAAGACAGGGACCCGAGCAGTTCTTC.

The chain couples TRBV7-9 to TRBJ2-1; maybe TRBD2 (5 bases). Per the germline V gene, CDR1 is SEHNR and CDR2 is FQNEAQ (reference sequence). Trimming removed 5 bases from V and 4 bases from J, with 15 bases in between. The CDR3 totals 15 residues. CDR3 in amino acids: CASSGSLERYNEQFF. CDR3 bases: TGTGCCAGCAGCGGCTCGTTGGAGCGGTACAATGAGCAGTTCTTC.

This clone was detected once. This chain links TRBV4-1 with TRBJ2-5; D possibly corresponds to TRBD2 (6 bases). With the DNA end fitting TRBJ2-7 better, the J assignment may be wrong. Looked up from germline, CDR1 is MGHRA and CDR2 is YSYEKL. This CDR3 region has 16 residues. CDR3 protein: CASSPTGAHASYEQYF. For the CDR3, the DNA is TGCGCCAGCAGCCCCACGGGAGCTCATGCATCCTACGAGCAGTACTTC.

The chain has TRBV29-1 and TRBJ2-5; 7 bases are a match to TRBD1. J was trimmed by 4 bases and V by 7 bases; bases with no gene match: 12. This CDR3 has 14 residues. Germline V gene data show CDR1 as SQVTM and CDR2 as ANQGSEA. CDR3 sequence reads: CSAFRTGLSETQYF. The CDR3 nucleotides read TGCAGCGCCTTTCGGACAGGCCTGTCAGAGACCCAGTACTTC.

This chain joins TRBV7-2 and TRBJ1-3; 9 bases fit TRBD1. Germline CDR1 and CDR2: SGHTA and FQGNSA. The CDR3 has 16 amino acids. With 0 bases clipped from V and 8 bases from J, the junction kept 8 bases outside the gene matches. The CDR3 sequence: CASSLAESGQGYTIYF. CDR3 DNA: TGTGCCAGCAGCTTAGCGGAATCGGGACAGGGATACACCATATATTTT.

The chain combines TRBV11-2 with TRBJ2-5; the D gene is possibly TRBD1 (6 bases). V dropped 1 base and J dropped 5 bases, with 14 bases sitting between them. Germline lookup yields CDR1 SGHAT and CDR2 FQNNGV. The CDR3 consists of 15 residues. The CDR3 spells CASSLVGQRLETQYF. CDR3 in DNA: TGTGCCAGCAGCTTAGTAGGACAGCGGCTGGAGACCCAGTACTTC.

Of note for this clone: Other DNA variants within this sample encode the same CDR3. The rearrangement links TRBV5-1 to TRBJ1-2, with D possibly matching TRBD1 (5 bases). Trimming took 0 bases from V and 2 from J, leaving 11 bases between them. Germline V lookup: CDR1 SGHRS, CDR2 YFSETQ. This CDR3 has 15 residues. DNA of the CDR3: TGCGCCAGCAGCTTGGCCGGGGGGGAAAACTATGGCTACACCTTC. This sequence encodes CASSLAGGENYGYTF.

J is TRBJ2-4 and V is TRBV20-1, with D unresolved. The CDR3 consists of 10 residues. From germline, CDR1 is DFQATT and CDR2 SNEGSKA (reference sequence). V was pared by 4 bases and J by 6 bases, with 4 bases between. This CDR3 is CSATVNIQYF. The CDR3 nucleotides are TGCAGTGCTACAGTAAACATTCAGTACTTC.

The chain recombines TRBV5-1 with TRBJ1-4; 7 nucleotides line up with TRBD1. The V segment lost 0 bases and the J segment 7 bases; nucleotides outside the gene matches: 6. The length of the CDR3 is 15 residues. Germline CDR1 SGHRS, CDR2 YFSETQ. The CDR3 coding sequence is TGCGCCAGCAGCTTGGATGGGACAGCTTTTGAAAAACTGTTTTTT. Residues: CASSLDGTAFEKLFF. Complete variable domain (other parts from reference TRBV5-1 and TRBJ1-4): KAGVTQTPRYLIKTRGQQVTLSCSPISGHRSVSWYQQTPGQGLQFLFEYFSETQRNKGNFPGRFSGRQFSNSRSEMNVSTLELGDSALYLCASSLDGTAFEKLFFGSGTQLSVL.

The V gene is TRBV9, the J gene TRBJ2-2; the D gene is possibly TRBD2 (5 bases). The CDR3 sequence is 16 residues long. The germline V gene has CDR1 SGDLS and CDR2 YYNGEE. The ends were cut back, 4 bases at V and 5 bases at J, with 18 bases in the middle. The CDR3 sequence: CASSPSLSGLTGELFF. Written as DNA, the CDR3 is TGTGCCAGCAGCCCTTCCCTCAGCGGCCTAACCGGGGAGCTGTTTTTT.

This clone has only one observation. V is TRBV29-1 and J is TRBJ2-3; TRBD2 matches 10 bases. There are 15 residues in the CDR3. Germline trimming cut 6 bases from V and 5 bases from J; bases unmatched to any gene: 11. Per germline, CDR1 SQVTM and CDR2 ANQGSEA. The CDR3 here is CSVELLAGVKDTQYF. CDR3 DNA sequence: TGCAGCGTAGAGCTCCTAGCGGGAGTGAAAGATACGCAGTATTTT.

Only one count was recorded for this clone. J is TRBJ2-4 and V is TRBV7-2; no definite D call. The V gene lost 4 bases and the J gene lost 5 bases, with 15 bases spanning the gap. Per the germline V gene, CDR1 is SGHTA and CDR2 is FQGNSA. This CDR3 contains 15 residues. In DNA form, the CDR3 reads TGTGCCAGCAGCTCCAGTTGGGCCCTACAAAACATTCAGTACTTC. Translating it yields CASSSSWALQNIQYF.

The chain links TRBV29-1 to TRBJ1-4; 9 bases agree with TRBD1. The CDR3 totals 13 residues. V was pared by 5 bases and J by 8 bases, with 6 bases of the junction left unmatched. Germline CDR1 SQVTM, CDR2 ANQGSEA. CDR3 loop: CSVLGQGREKLFF. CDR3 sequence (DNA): TGCAGCGTTTTGGGACAGGGAAGGGAAAAACTGTTTTTT.

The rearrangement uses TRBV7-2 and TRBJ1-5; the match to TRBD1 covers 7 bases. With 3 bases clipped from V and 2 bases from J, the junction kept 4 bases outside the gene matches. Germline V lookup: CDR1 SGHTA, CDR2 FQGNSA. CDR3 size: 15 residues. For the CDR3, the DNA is TGTGCCAGCAGCTTGAGGACAGGAGGCAATCAGCCCCAGCATTTT. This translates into CASSLRTGGNQPQHF.